This paragraph reports one T cell receptor beta chain. Its antigen is not known. Sequenced by immunoSEQ multiplex PCR; TCRdb stores in-frame clones only, minus some. The data contain 2.5 million or so clones, around 94% of them singletons. Trimming removed 0 bases at V and 4 bases at J, with 15 bases between. The V gene's germline CDR1 is GTSNPN and CDR2 SVGIG (reference sequence). The CDR3 loop spans 15 amino acids. These data originate in a study of shared clonotypes between healthy human individuals. Regarding the study as a whole: Relative to their counterparts shared across all four donors, non-shared clonotypes exhibited diminished generation probabilities.

The sequencing sample was made of naive CD4+ T cells sorted from blood. Subset denoted: CD45RA+ positively selected. This sequence joins TRBV30 and TRBJ1-2, with a tentative D call TRBD1 (6 bases). The clonotype comes from a man aged 18-30 years in good health. The DNA for the CDR3 is TGTGCCTGGAGTGTAAGTGGGGGCCCGTCCTATGGCTACACCTTC. It is translated as CAWSVSGGPSYGYTF.